This TCR beta chain emerged from a study of T cell responses to AZD1222 COVID-19 vaccine. Per the germline V gene, CDR1 is SGHNT and CDR2 is YENEEA. This CDR3 region has 14 residues. V gave up 3 bases and J gave up 8 bases; unmatched junction bases: 7. Measured with immunoSEQ multiplex PCR; TCRdb has only the in-frame clones, and not every one. This sample carries 90,000 to 120,000 clones, 90% to 95% of them seen once, and the ten largest clones take roughly 2%. V usage is TRBV11-3 and J usage is TRBJ2-1, with TRBD1 identical over 7 bases. The TCR was taken from an adult in good health. This sample comprised peripheral blood, obtained on day 0 of AZD1222 vaccination. In nucleotides, the CDR3 is TGTGCCAGCAGCTTGATAGGGGGCTTAGATGAGCAGTTCTTC. Translating it yields CASSLIGGLDEQFF.